A selection of T cell receptor beta chains follows, all from one sample in a study of blood T cells in healthy people across ages. TCRdb called the 5' RACE reads again in MiXCR, with one record for every CDR3 protein. The sample lists about 1.8 million distinct CDR3 sequences, less than 50% seen once, with roughly 2.1% in the top ten. Sequencing was done on a sample of blood. The receptors originated from a woman in her forties in good health. Both conserved end residues are part of each CDR3. The D gene is left open where the match is weak. Only part of the rows carry a size: once, few, many, or a class if the clone is expanded.

clone_size | d_call | j_call | v_call | cdr3_nt | cdr3_aa
NA | NA | TRBJ2-5 | TRBV5-1 | TGCGCCAGCAGCTCCTCTGCAGGGTTCCAAGAGACCCCGTACTTC | CASSSSAGFQETPYF
once | NA | TRBJ1-6 | TRBV28 | TGTGCCAGCAGTGAACACGGGAAGGCGGATAATTCACCCCTCCACTTT | CASSEHGKADNSPLHF
NA | NA | TRBJ1-4 | TRBV6-6 | TGTGCCAGCAGTTGGGGGGGGCAGGCCGGTGAAAAACTGTTTTTT | CASSWGGQAGEKLFF
few | NA | TRBJ2-1 | TRBV6-2/TRBV6-3 | TGTGCCAGCAGTTACCGGTCGGGTAATGAGCAGTTCTTC | CASSYRSGNEQFF
few | NA | TRBJ2-1 | TRBV6-5 | TGTGCCAGCAGTTACGGGAGGGACAGGCAGTTCTTC | CASSYGRDRQFF
NA | TRBD1 | TRBJ1-5 | TRBV19 | TGTGCCAGTAGTATAGCTCCAGGGGGAAGTCAGCCCCAGCATTTT | CASSIAPGGSQPQHF
few | NA | TRBJ1-1 | TRBV12-3/TRBV12-4 | TGTGCCAGCACCCTTACCGTGGGCGAAGCTTTCTTT | CASTLTVGEAFF
NA | TRBD2 | TRBJ2-1 | TRBV29-1 | TGCAGCGTACTAGCGGAGTACGATGAGCAGTTCTTC | CSVLAEYDEQFF
NA | NA | TRBJ2-3 | TRBV29-1 | TGCAGCGTTGCCCGGCAGGATACGCAGTATTTT | CSVARQDTQYF
few | TRBD1 | TRBJ2-6 | TRBV12-3/TRBV12-4 | TGTGCCAGCAGCTTCGGACAGGTAGCCAGCTCTGGGGCCAACGTCCTGACTTTC | CASSFGQVASSGANVLTF
NA | NA | TRBJ2-4 | TRBV6-5 | TGTGCCAGCAGCTCCCCATTTATGGGCAAGAACATTCAGTACTTC | CASSSPFMGKNIQYF
NA | NA | TRBJ2-5 | TRBV2 | TGTGCCAGCAGTGAAGTAGGGTGGGAGACCCAGTACTTC | CASSEVGWETQYF
few | NA | TRBJ2-1 | TRBV7-8 | TGTGCCAGCAGCTCACGGGGAATCAGTAGTGAGCAGTTCTTC | CASSSRGISSEQFF
few | NA | TRBJ1-2 | TRBV6-2/TRBV6-3 | TGTGCCAGCAGTTACGTGGACGCACCGGAGATGGGCTATGGCTACACCTTC | CASSYVDAPEMGYGYTF
NA | NA | TRBJ2-3 | TRBV4-2 | TGCGCCAGCAGCCAAGAGTTTCTGGGGGTTGGCACAGATACGCAGTATTTT | CASSQEFLGVGTDTQYF
few | NA | TRBJ2-5 | TRBV7-9 | TGTGCCAGCAGCTTTAATAGGGAGCAGTACTTC | CASSFNREQYF
NA | NA | TRBJ1-2 | TRBV29-1 | TGCAGCGTTGAACAGTACTATGGCTACACCTTC | CSVEQYYGYTF
NA | TRBD2 | TRBJ2-1 | TRBV4-3 | TGCGCCAGCAGCGAAGTTCCTAGCGGGGGGACCTACAATGAGCAGTTCTTC | CASSEVPSGGTYNEQFF
NA | TRBD1 | TRBJ2-3 | TRBV6-5 | TGTGCCAGCAGTCGACAGGGGGCCGACAGTACGCAGTATTTT | CASSRQGADSTQYF
once | NA | TRBJ2-1 | TRBV20-1 | TGCAGTGCTAGAGATGGTTACGGAGTGGGTGAGCAGTTCTTC | CSARDGYGVGEQFF
few | NA | TRBJ2-5 | TRBV12-3/TRBV12-4 | TGCGCCAGCAGCCCAGGCTCAGGGCAAGAGACCCAGTACTTC | CASSPGSGQETQYF
NA | NA | TRBJ2-3 | TRBV6-5 | TGTGCCAGCAGTGACCACCTGGCAGATACGCAGTATTTT | CASSDHLADTQYF
NA | NA | TRBJ2-5 | TRBV4-2 | TGTGCCAGCGCCCCGAGGGATCAGGGGAGTGAGCAGTACTTC | CASAPRDQGSEQYF
NA | NA | TRBJ1-2 | TRBV20-1 | TGCAGTGCTAGGGATACTTCTAGCTATGGCTACACCTTC | CSARDTSSYGYTF
NA | NA | TRBJ2-4 | TRBV7-2 | TGTGCCAGCAGCCCAGTCTCCGCGGGGACCAAAAACATTCAGTACTTC | CASSPVSAGTKNIQYF
few | TRBD1 | TRBJ1-2 | TRBV29-1 | TGCAGCGTTGATTCACGGACAGGGTATGGCTACACCTTC | CSVDSRTGYGYTF
NA | NA | TRBJ2-7 | TRBV5-5 | TGTGCCAGCAGCTTGCAAACTAGTGGGGACGAGCAGTACTTC | CASSLQTSGDEQYF
few | TRBD1 | TRBJ2-7 | TRBV10-3 | TGTGCCATCAGTGAGTCACAGGGGGTGGACGAGCAGTACTTC | CAISESQGVDEQYF
NA | TRBD2 | TRBJ2-7 | TRBV4-3 | TGCGCCAGCAGCCCCACGACTAGCGGGGAATACGAGCAGTACTTC | CASSPTTSGEYEQYF
NA | TRBD1 | TRBJ2-3 | TRBV6-1 | TGTGCCTACGCCGACAGGGGGCTATTGGATACGCAGTATTTT | CAYADRGLLDTQYF
NA | NA | TRBJ2-3 | TRBV28 | TGTGCCAGCAGTTTCAGGGGATTTACGCAGTATTTT | CASSFRGFTQYF